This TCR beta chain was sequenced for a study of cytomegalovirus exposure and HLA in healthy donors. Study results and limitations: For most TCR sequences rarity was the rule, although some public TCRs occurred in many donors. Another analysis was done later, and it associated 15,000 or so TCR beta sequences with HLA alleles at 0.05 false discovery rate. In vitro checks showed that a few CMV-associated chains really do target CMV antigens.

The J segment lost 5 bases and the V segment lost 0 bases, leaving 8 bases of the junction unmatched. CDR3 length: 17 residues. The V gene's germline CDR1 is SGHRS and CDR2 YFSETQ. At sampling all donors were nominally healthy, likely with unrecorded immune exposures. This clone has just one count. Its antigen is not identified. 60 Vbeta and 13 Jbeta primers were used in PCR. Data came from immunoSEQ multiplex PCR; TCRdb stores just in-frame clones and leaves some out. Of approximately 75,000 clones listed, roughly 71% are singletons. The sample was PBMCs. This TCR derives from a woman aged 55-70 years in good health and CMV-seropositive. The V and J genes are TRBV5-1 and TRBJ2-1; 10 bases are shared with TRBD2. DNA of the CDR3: TGCGCCAGCAGCTTGGGGAGTTTAGCGGGGGGTCACAATGAGCAGTTCTTC. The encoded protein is CASSLGSLAGGHNEQFF.